These 10 T cell receptor beta chains were sequenced from one sample in a study of Ad26.COV2.S vaccination and SARS-CoV-2 variants. Data came from immunoSEQ multiplex PCR; TCRdb stores just in-frame clones and leaves some out. The table has 300,000 to 400,000 clones, roughly 91% seen once; the top ten hold around 3.5%. The treatment here: some 20 received Ad26.COV2.S at low or high dose, single or two shots; several received placebo; per-sample allocation not given. Collection of samples fell on day 63 after the first vaccine or placebo injection. Specimen: peripheral blood, collected in a trial of Ad26.COV2.S vaccine versus placebo. The receptors were gathered from a person aged 18-65 years who received the Ad26.COV2.S COVID-19 vaccine or a placebo.

The chain joins TRBV5-6 to TRBJ2-7; 7 nucleotides agree with TRBD1. Germline loops: CDR1 SGHDT, CDR2 YYEEEE. After removal of 4 bases from V and 3 bases from J, the junction contained 10 bases not matched to a gene. The CDR3 totals 15 residues. The CDR3 DNA reads TGTGCCAGCAGCCGCAGGGGGAGTAAGGTCTACGAGCAGTACTTC. Residues: CASSRRGSKVYEQYF.

The chain has TRBV5-4 and TRBJ2-7; the D gene is possibly TRBD1 (6 bases). The CDR3 covers 14 residues. The V end was cut by 2 bases, the J end by 6 bases, with 15 bases between. From germline, CDR1 is SGHNT and CDR2 YYREEE (reference sequence). The CDR3 sequence: CASSLGPGVTEQYF. CDR3 nucleotide sequence: TGTGCCAGCAGCTTAGGACCAGGGGTTACCGAGCAGTACTTC.

Only one count was recorded for this clone. The V and J genes are TRBV6-5 and TRBJ1-1, with D unclear. V was clipped by 5 bases and J by 0 bases, with 13 bases between them. CDR1 and CDR2 from the germline V gene are MNHEY and SVGAGI. The CDR3 consists of 15 residues. In DNA form, the CDR3 reads TGTGCCAGCAGTCCCCCCCGGAGGGTGAACACTGAAGCTTTCTTT. Amino acid sequence: CASSPPRRVNTEAFF.

J is TRBJ2-5 and V is TRBV18; 7 bases line up with TRBD2. Per the germline V gene, CDR1 is KGHSH and CDR2 is LQKENI. The length of the CDR3 is 16 residues. Trimming took 6 bases from V and 0 from J; bases not matched to a gene: 10. CDR3 protein: CASSPRAGQDQETQYF. The CDR3 bases are TGTGCCAGCTCCCCTCGAGCGGGGCAGGACCAAGAGACCCAGTACTTC. The variable domain in full, completed from reference TRBV18 and TRBJ2-5, reads NAGVMQNPRHLVRRRGQEARLRCSPMKGHSHVYWYRQLPEEGLKFMVYLQKENIIDESGMPKERFSAEFPKEGPSILRIQQVVRGDSAAYFCASSPRAGQDQETQYFGPGTRLLVL.

V is TRBV30 and J is TRBJ1-4, with 7 nucleotides matching TRBD1. J was trimmed by 8 bases and V by 8 bases; bases with no gene match: 17. The CDR3 runs 15 residues. The germline gives CDR1 GTSNPN, CDR2 SVGIG (reference sequence). The CDR3 region is CAADSGGGANEKLFF. In DNA form, the CDR3 reads TGTGCCGCCGATTCAGGGGGAGGGGCGAACGAAAAACTGTTTTTT.

Only one count was recorded for this clone. This sequence joins TRBV19 and TRBJ1-4, with 7 bases matching TRBD1. Germline V lookup: CDR1 LNHDA, CDR2 SQIVND (reference sequence). The CDR3 consists of 13 residues. V was pared by 4 bases and J by 5 bases, with 1 base of the junction left unmatched. The CDR3 protein is CASSTDRNEKLFF. The CDR3 bases are TGTGCCAGTAGTACGGACAGGAATGAAAAACTGTTTTTT.

This chain connects TRBV10-3 to TRBJ2-7, with D hard to call. This CDR3 is 13 amino acids long. In germline, CDR1 is ENHRY, CDR2 SYGVKD. The germline V and J ends were trimmed by 4 bases and 5 bases, with 12 bases remaining between them. In DNA form, the CDR3 reads TGTGCCATCAGTGGTGACCGCGCCAACGAGCAGTACTTC. This encodes CAISGDRANEQYF.

The rearrangement links TRBV7-2 to TRBJ2-7; D might be TRBD1 or TRBD2, each matching 6 bases. V shed 3 bases and J shed 0 bases, with 12 bases lying between them. This CDR3 contains 15 residues. CDR1 SGHTA and CDR2 FQGNSA come from the germline V gene. DNA of the CDR3: TGTGCCAGCAGCTTTGAGGGGGGCGACTCCTACGAGCAGTACTTC. It specifies CASSFEGGDSYEQYF.

This clone appeared once. The rearrangement joins TRBV29-1 to TRBJ2-2; D is ambiguous. V was cut by 3 bases and J by 6 bases, with 11 bases left in between. Germline CDR1 is SQVTM and CDR2 is ANQGSEA. The CDR3 has 13 amino acids. CDR3 protein: CSVDSRSAGELFF. DNA of the CDR3: TGCAGCGTTGATTCTAGGTCGGCCGGGGAGCTGTTTTTT.

The chain employs TRBV12-3 or TRBV12-4 and TRBJ1-1; D ambiguous. The CDR3 is 13 residues long. The V end lost 3 bases, the J end lost 1 base, and 6 bases lay between the germline ends. The CDR3 DNA is TGTGCCAGCAGTTTCGGCACGAACACTGAAGCTTTCTTT. Translation gives CASSFGTNTEAFF.